The sequence of this T cell receptor beta chain was determined in a study of neoadjuvant nivolumab and ipilimumab in lung cancer. Points from the study as a whole: Compared with tumor-adjacent uninvolved lung, resected tumors showed greater richness and clonality.

Libraries were prepared by immunoSEQ multiplex PCR; TCRdb keeps only in-frame clonotypes and omits some of them. The repertoire consists of 10,000 to 15,000 clones, with about 94% occurring once and the leading ten covering 2% to 3%. Details on this clone: Its antigen is as yet unknown.

The CDR3 has 13 amino acids. Deletions cut 4 bases from V and 3 bases from J, with 8 bases between. Germline loops: CDR1 SGHRS, CDR2 YFSETQ. V usage is TRBV5-1 and J usage is TRBJ2-1; D is possibly TRBD1 (5 bases). Sequencing used peripheral blood, obtained after neoadjuvant nivolumab, alone or with ipilimumab, at or shortly before surgery. The sequence came from an adult with non-small cell lung cancer. CDR3 amino acids: CASSTDSYNEQFF. The CDR3 DNA follows: TGCGCCAGCAGCACCGACAGCTACAATGAGCAGTTCTTC. Complete variable domain (other parts from reference TRBV5-1 and TRBJ2-1): KAGVTQTPRYLIKTRGQQVTLSCSPISGHRSVSWYQQTPGQGLQFLFEYFSETQRNKGNFPGRFSGRQFSNSRSEMNVSTLELGDSALYLCASSTDSYNEQFFGPGTRLTVL.